The 27 T cell receptor beta chains reported below all come from one sample, sequenced in a study of cytomegalovirus exposure and HLA in healthy donors (dated by TCRdb to the late 2010s). The library relied on the immunoSEQ multiplex PCR assay. For the multiplex PCR, a mixture combining 60 forward primers for TCR Vbeta segments and 13 reverse primers for TCR Jbeta segments was used. TCRdb obtained this table from immuneACCESS and retained in-frame rearrangements with V and J assigned. These tables miss some clones; where compared with another copy, unresolved V genes account for less than half of the shortfall, and the remainder is unexplained. Within this sample are some 100,000 clones, with more than 65% of them counted one time only. The top ten clones comprise less than 1.5% of the sample. Sequencing was done on a sample of PBMCs. The receptors come from a young woman in good health and CMV-seronegative.

V gene TRBV6-6 combines with J gene TRBJ1-1; 7 positions agree with TRBD1. Germline V CDR1 and CDR2: MNHNY, SVGAGI (reference sequence). The ends lost 7 bases at V and 0 bases at J; junction bases unmatched: 5. This CDR3 contains 14 residues. This CDR3 is CASNVQGMNTEAFF. CDR3 DNA sequence: TGTGCCAGCAATGTACAGGGGATGAACACTGAAGCTTTCTTT.

The chain has TRBV14 and TRBJ2-2; 7 bases are a match to TRBD1. The CDR3 is 12 residues long. Germline CDR1 and CDR2: SGHDN and FVKESK. V lost 4 bases to trimming and J lost 9 bases; unmatched junction nucleotides: 2. The CDR3 sequence is CASSPDRRELFF. The CDR3 DNA is TGTGCCAGCAGCCCGGACAGGAGGGAGCTGTTTTTT.

This chain joins TRBV6-5 and TRBJ2-2; maybe TRBD2 (6 bases). The germline CDR1 and CDR2 sequences are MNHEY and SVGAGI. The CDR3 is made up of 15 amino acids. The germline V and J ends were trimmed by 2 bases and 4 bases, with 11 bases remaining between them. The CDR3 nucleotides read TGTGCCAGCAGTTACATGGGGGGACCCACCGGGGAGCTGTTTTTT. Protein sequence: CASSYMGGPTGELFF.

This clone is a singleton in its sample. The chain combines TRBV7-9 with TRBJ1-1; TRBD1 matches 7 bases. V shed 4 bases, J shed 6 bases, and the junction held 8 bases outside the gene matches. The germline gives CDR1 SEHNR, CDR2 FQNEAQ (reference sequence). This CDR3 comprises 14 residues. The CDR3 spells CASSSTGVFPEAFF. In nucleotides, the CDR3 is TGTGCCAGCAGCTCCACAGGGGTATTCCCTGAAGCTTTCTTT.

This clone was found a few times. The chain employs TRBV4-1 and TRBJ1-2; unclear D gene. Looked up from germline, CDR1 is MGHRA and CDR2 is YSYEKL. Trimming left V 0 bases short and J 0 bases short, with 8 bases between. This CDR3 contains 15 residues. Here the CDR3 reads CASSQDPGTNYGYTF. The CDR3 nucleotides are TGCGCCAGCAGCCAAGATCCAGGAACTAACTATGGCTACACCTTC.

The V and J genes are TRBV18 and TRBJ2-3; 8 nucleotides align to TRBD1. CDR1 is KGHSH, CDR2 LQKENI, per germline. After removal of 3 bases from V and 4 bases from J, the junction contained 6 bases not matched to a gene. CDR3 length equals 15 residues. CDR3 coding DNA: TGTGCCAGCTCACCTTCGGACAGGGCGGCAGATACGCAGTATTTT. Translating gives CASSPSDRAADTQYF. The full variable domain, in which reference TRBV18 and TRBJ2-3 provide the parts outside the CDR3, is NAGVMQNPRHLVRRRGQEARLRCSPMKGHSHVYWYRQLPEEGLKFMVYLQKENIIDESGMPKERFSAEFPKEGPSILRIQQVVRGDSAAYFCASSPSDRAADTQYFGPGTRLTVL.

The chain is built from TRBV7-6 and TRBJ1-1; D is unresolved. CDR1 is SGHVS and CDR2 is FNYEAQ in the germline V gene. The V and J ends lost 2 bases and 0 bases respectively, with 4 bases between them. The CDR3 is 13 residues long. The CDR3 spells CASSLQLNTEAFF. CDR3 nucleotide sequence: TGTGCCAGCAGCTTACAGTTGAACACTGAAGCTTTCTTT.

The chain joins TRBV28 to TRBJ1-1; D is unresolved. Trimming left V 1 base short and J 11 bases short, with 14 bases between. Germline assignment: CDR1 MDHEN and CDR2 SYDVKM. The CDR3 sequence is 13 residues long. The CDR3 DNA reads as TGTGCCAGCAGTTTATCCCCGGGTTTAGGCGCTTTCTTT. Encoded protein: CASSLSPGLGAFF.

The chain has TRBV27 and TRBJ2-3, with D unclear. The CDR3 length is 15 residues. Trimming left V 8 bases short and J 0 bases short, with 15 bases between. The germline CDR1 and CDR2 sequences are MNHEY and SMNVEV (reference sequence). The CDR3 reads CASVPRGASTDTQYF. CDR3 nucleotide sequence: TGTGCCAGCGTACCCCGAGGTGCTAGCACAGATACGCAGTATTTT.

The rearrangement links TRBV13 to TRBJ2-7; 11 positions agree with TRBD1. V lost 3 bases and J lost 0; bases outside the gene matches: 4. CDR1 PRHDT and CDR2 FYEKMQ come from the germline V gene (reference sequence). The length of the CDR3 is 16 residues. In nucleotides, the CDR3 is TGTGCCAGCAGCTTTACCGGGACAGGGGGCTCCTACGAGCAGTACTTC. Amino acids: CASSFTGTGGSYEQYF. Drawing the rest from reference TRBV13 and TRBJ2-7, the complete variable domain is AAGVIQSPRHLIKEKRETATLKCYPIPRHDTVYWYQQGPGQDPQFLISFYEKMQSDKGSIPDRFSAQQFSDYHSELNMSSLELGDSALYFCASSFTGTGGSYEQYFGPGTRLTVT.

The rearrangement links TRBV4-1 to TRBJ2-1; D remains unclear. The V gene's germline CDR1 is MGHRA and CDR2 YSYEKL. Trimming stripped 1 base from V and 5 bases from J, with 6 bases between. The CDR3 totals 13 residues. CDR3: CASSQGRDNEQFF. In DNA, the CDR3 is TGCGCCAGCAGCCAAGGACGGGACAATGAGCAGTTCTTC.

This clone was counted a few times. The chain has TRBV5-4 and TRBJ2-3; no clear D gene. Germline V gene sequence: CDR1 SGHNT, CDR2 YYREEE (reference sequence). This CDR3 comprises 14 residues. Trimming took 5 bases from V and 0 from J, leaving 10 bases between them. Written as DNA, the CDR3 is TGTGCCAGCAGGATCGACTCTAGCACAGATACGCAGTATTTT. This translates into CASRIDSSTDTQYF.

The CDR3 region has the DNA TGTGCCAGCAGCTTAGCGGGACACGGAAAAGAGACCCAGTACTTC. Protein product: CASSLAGHGKETQYF. The chain combines TRBV7-2 with TRBJ2-5; the D gene is possibly TRBD1 (6 bases). Germline V CDR1 and CDR2: SGHTA, FQGNSA. The V gene lost 0 bases and the J gene lost 3 bases, with 11 bases spanning the gap. This CDR3 contains 15 residues.

This chain joins TRBV18 and TRBJ1-2; 9 bases align to TRBD1. V gave up 0 bases and J gave up 14 bases; unmatched junction bases: 4. This CDR3 region has 12 residues. The germline CDR1 and CDR2 sequences are KGHSH and LQKENI. The CDR3 region has the DNA TGTGCCAGCTCACCACCGGGACAGGGACAGACCTTC. Its translation: CASSPPGQGQTF.

The V gene is TRBV7-2, the J gene TRBJ2-1; 7 bases map to TRBD1. Germline-derived CDR1 and CDR2 are SGHTA and FQGNSA. Losses at the gene ends were 6 bases for V and 8 bases for J; bases not matched to a gene: 10. There are 14 residues in the CDR3. The CDR3 sequence: CASSFDRVSDEQFF. In DNA, the CDR3 is TGTGCCAGCAGTTTCGACAGGGTGTCCGATGAGCAGTTCTTC.

The chain recombines TRBV9 with TRBJ2-2, with a possible D match to TRBD2 (7 bases). The V and J ends lost 3 bases and 3 bases respectively, with 12 bases between them. Germline CDR1 and CDR2: SGDLS and YYNGEE. The CDR3 has 15 residues. The DNA for the CDR3 is TGTGCCAGCAGCGGTGGGGGGGGGCACACCGGGGAGCTGTTTTTT. Its translation is CASSGGGGHTGELFF.

The V call is TRBV28, the J call TRBJ2-2; 9 bases are a match to TRBD1. Germline V gene data show CDR1 as MDHEN and CDR2 as SYDVKM. J was trimmed by 5 bases and V by 4 bases; bases with no gene match: 8. This CDR3 contains 16 residues. This chain's CDR3 is CASSSYRGRGTGELFF. The CDR3 DNA sequence: TGTGCCAGCAGTTCTTACAGGGGGCGGGGGACCGGGGAGCTGTTTTTT.

This clone was picked up one time. The V and J genes are TRBV28 and TRBJ2-3, with TRBD2 matching 8 bases. The germline gives CDR1 MDHEN, CDR2 SYDVKM. The CDR3 extends over 16 amino acids. The J segment lost 4 bases and the V segment lost 4 bases, leaving 10 bases of the junction unmatched. The CDR3 sequence: CASSSPGLAGADTQYF. CDR3 DNA: TGTGCCAGCAGTTCCCCCGGGCTAGCGGGCGCAGATACGCAGTATTTT. Full variable domain (remainder filled in from reference TRBV28 and TRBJ2-3): DVKVTQSSRYLVKRTGEKVFLECVQDMDHENMFWYRQDPGLGLRLIYFSYDVKMKEKGDIPEGYSVSREKKERFSLILESASTNQTSMYLCASSSPGLAGADTQYFGPGTRLTVL.

The chain links TRBV19 to TRBJ2-2, with 15 bases identical to TRBD2. V was pared by 0 bases and J by 2 bases, with 4 bases of the junction left unmatched. The CDR3 covers 19 residues. Germline V gene data show CDR1 as LNHDA and CDR2 as SQIVND (reference sequence). The CDR3 spells CASSIDRTSGRANTGELFF. DNA of the CDR3: TGTGCCAGTAGTATAGACAGGACTAGCGGGAGGGCCAACACCGGGGAGCTGTTTTTT.

This clone was picked up one time. The chain has TRBV5-6 and TRBJ2-7; D perhaps matches TRBD2 (7 bases). CDR1 SGHDT and CDR2 YYEEEE come from the germline V gene. Trimming took 4 bases from V and 5 from J, leaving 22 bases between them. The CDR3 has 16 residues. CDR3 region: CASSLWGGGGVDEQYF. In DNA, the CDR3 is TGTGCCAGCAGCCTGTGGGGGGGTGGGGGCGTCGACGAGCAGTACTTC.

The V and J genes are TRBV7-8 and TRBJ2-6; the D gene is possibly TRBD1 (5 bases). The CDR3 runs to 15 residues. Germline assignment: CDR1 SGHVS and CDR2 FQNEAQ. The germline V and J ends were trimmed by 8 bases and 0 bases, with 11 bases remaining between them. The CDR3 reads CASGAVSSGANVLTF. The DNA for the CDR3 is TGTGCCAGCGGGGCGGTTAGCTCTGGGGCCAACGTCCTGACTTTC.

The V gene is TRBV19, the J gene TRBJ1-6; D call uncertain. CDR1 and CDR2 from the germline V gene are LNHDA and SQIVND (reference sequence). V lost 3 bases, J lost 10 bases, and 10 bases lay in between. This CDR3 region has 13 residues. CDR3 nucleotides: TGTGCCAGTAGTATCCCGCGGGAATCACCCCTCCACTTT. Residues: CASSIPRESPLHF.

The rearrangement uses TRBV6-5 and TRBJ1-2; 10 nucleotides match TRBD1. Germline CDR1 and CDR2: MNHEY and SVGAGI. CDR3 length equals 15 residues. With V trimmed by 2 bases and J by 0 bases, 0 bases remained unmatched. The DNA for the CDR3 is TGTGCCAGCAGTTACGGACAGGGGGCTAACTATGGCTACACCTTC. Its protein is CASSYGQGANYGYTF.

This rearrangement joins TRBV4-1 to TRBJ1-6, with D maybe TRBD1 (6 bases). V lost 4 bases, J lost 8 bases, and 12 bases lay in between. The length of the CDR3 is 14 residues. Germline loops: CDR1 MGHRA, CDR2 YSYEKL. CDR3 coding DNA: TGCGCCAGCAGCCCCGCAGGGGAAGATTCACCCCTCCACTTT. Its translation: CASSPAGEDSPLHF.

This chain links TRBV2 with TRBJ2-1; the match to TRBD2 covers 11 bases. J was trimmed by 3 bases and V by 7 bases; bases with no gene match: 5. The CDR3 loop spans 15 amino acids. Germline lookup yields CDR1 SNHLY and CDR2 FYNNEI. In nucleotides, the CDR3 is TGTGCCAGCATGGGGGGACTAGCGGTCTACAATGAGCAGTTCTTC. Protein product: CASMGGLAVYNEQFF.

This chain uses TRBV9 with TRBJ2-1; 10 bases are shared with TRBD1. Germline V lookup: CDR1 SGDLS, CDR2 YYNGEE. The CDR3 length is 17 residues. With V trimmed by 4 bases and J by 4 bases, 11 bases remained unmatched. The CDR3 reads CASSPERQGAWYNEQFF. The CDR3 DNA is TGTGCCAGCAGCCCAGAAAGACAGGGGGCTTGGTACAATGAGCAGTTCTTC.

J is TRBJ2-7 and V is TRBV29-1; D is ambiguous. Trimming removed 7 bases from V and 0 bases from J, with 13 bases in between. This CDR3 is built from 13 residues. Germline CDR1 SQVTM, CDR2 ANQGSEA. The CDR3 reads CSGRLASSYEQYF. For the CDR3, the DNA is TGCAGCGGCCGACTTGCGAGCTCCTACGAGCAGTACTTC.